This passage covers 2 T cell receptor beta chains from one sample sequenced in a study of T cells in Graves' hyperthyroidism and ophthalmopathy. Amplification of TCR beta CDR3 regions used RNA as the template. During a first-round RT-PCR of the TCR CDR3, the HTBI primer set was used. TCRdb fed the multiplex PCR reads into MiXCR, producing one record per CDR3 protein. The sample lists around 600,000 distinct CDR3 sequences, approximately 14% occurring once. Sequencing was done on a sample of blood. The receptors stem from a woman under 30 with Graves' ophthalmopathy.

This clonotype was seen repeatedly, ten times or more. The CDR3 DNA reads as TGTGCCAGCAGCCGGGACGGGGTCGAAGCTTTCTTT. It specifies CASSRDGVEAFF. This chain joins TRBV5-5 and TRBJ1-1; tentative D call: TRBD1 (5 bases). The germline V gene has CDR1 SGHKS and CDR2 YYEKEE (reference sequence). V lost 4 bases, J lost 8 bases, and 12 bases lay in between. The CDR3 sequence is 12 residues long.

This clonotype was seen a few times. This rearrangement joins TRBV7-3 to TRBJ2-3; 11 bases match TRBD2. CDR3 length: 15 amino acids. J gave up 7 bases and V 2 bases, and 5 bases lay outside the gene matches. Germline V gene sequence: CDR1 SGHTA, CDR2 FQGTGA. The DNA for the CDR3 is TGTGCCAGCAGCTTATCCCTAGCGGGAGGCTATACGCAGTATTTT. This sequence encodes CASSLSLAGGYTQYF.